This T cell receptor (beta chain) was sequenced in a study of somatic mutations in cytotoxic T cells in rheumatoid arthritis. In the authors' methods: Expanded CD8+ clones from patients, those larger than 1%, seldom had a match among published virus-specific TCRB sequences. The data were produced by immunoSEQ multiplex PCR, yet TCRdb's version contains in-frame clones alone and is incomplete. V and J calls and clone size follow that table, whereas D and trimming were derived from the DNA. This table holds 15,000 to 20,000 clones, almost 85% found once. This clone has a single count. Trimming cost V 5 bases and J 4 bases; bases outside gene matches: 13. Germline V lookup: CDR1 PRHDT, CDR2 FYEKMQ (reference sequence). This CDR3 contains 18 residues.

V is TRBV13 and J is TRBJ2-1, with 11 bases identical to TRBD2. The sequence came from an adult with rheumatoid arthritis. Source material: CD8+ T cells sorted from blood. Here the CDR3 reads CASSTHNRLAGMYNEQFF. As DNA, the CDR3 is TGTGCCAGCAGCACGCACAACCGACTAGCGGGAATGTACAATGAGCAGTTCTTC.